The TCR beta chain described here comes from a study of T cells in Graves' hyperthyroidism and ophthalmopathy. Researchers took RNA transcripts and amplified the TCR beta CDR3 regions from them. The HTBI primer set was used in a first-round RT-PCR of the TCR CDR3. Each CDR3 protein gets one entry after TCRdb re-called the multiplex PCR reads with MiXCR. The sample carries over 200,000 distinct CDR3 sequences, approximately 17% recorded once. This clonotype appeared many times. Each 10 ml fresh peripheral blood draw supplied the PBMCs. V trimming: 0 bases; J trimming: 0 bases; junction bases outside the gene matches: 5. This CDR3 is built from 17 residues. Germline V gene lookup returns CDR1 LGHNT and CDR2 FRNRAP.

Sample: blood. This chain uses TRBV12-5 with TRBJ2-1, with 7 bases identical to TRBD2. The receptor was isolated from a man aged 45-65 years with Graves' hyperthyroidism. DNA of the CDR3: TGTGCTAGTGGTTTGGTAAGAGGCGGGAGCTCCTACAATGAGCAGTTCTTC. This translates into CASGLVRGGSSYNEQFF.